Below are 18 T cell receptor beta chains sequenced from a single sample in a study of glioma-infiltrating T cells. The iRepertoire nested amplicon-rescue multiplex PCR amplified TCR alpha and beta CDR3s from RNA. TCRdb used MiXCR to reprocess the multiplex PCR reads, holding one entry per CDR3 protein. The sample yields about 140,000 distinct CDR3 sequences, roughly two fifths seen once. Specimen: glioma tissue, nonneoplastic brain tissue, or PBMCs (not recorded which). These receptors originate from a human donor with low-grade glioma or glioblastoma, undergoing nonglioma brain surgery, or in good health (not recorded which).

The chain recombines TRBV6-6 with TRBJ2-1; D possibly uses TRBD1 or TRBD2 (5 bases each). This CDR3 is built from 16 residues. CDR1 is MNHNY, CDR2 SVGAGI, per germline (reference sequence). V lost 0 bases and J lost 0, with 9 bases in between. Here the CDR3 reads CASSYSGGSSYNEQFF. CDR3 coding DNA: TGTGCCAGCAGTTACTCTGGGGGAAGCTCCTACAATGAGCAGTTCTTC.

With regard to this clonotype: This may arise from a read error, as a much more abundant clone is one base away. The chain combines TRBV7-9 with TRBJ2-3; D uncertain. Per the germline V gene, CDR1 is SEHNR and CDR2 is FQNEAQ (reference sequence). The CDR3 consists of 15 residues. CDR3 nucleotide sequence: TGTGCCCGCAGCTTAGGCGGACGGAACACAGATACGCAGTATTTT. Its protein is CARSLGGRNTDTQYF.

The chain has TRBV7-2 and TRBJ1-6; no clear D gene. V lost 1 base and J 0 bases, leaving 13 bases between the germline ends. The CDR3 covers 18 residues. The germline V gene has CDR1 SGHTA and CDR2 FQGNSA. CDR3 coding DNA: TGTGCCAGCAGCTTAGACTCCCCCACTTTCTCCTATAATTCACCCCTCCACTTT. Its translation: CASSLDSPTFSYNSPLHF. The complete variable domain, with remaining parts taken from reference TRBV7-2 and TRBJ1-6, reads GAGVSQSPSNKVTEKGKDVELRCDPISGHTALYWYRQSLGQGLEFLIYFQGNSAPDKSGLPSDRFSAERTGGSVSTLTIQRTQQEDSAVYLCASSLDSPTFSYNSPLHFGNGTRLTVT.

V usage is TRBV12-3 or TRBV12-4 and J usage is TRBJ1-3; 7 nucleotides agree with TRBD1. Trimming at V came to 4 bases and at J to 1 base, leaving 4 bases not matched to a gene. The CDR3 consists of 15 residues. The CDR3 sequence is CASSSSQGSGNTIYF. CDR3 DNA sequence: TGTGCCAGCAGTTCCTCACAGGGGTCTGGAAACACCATATATTTT.

The chain couples TRBV5-1 to TRBJ2-1; TRBD1 might be the D (6 bases). Germline values: CDR1 SGHRS, CDR2 YFSETQ. Trimming pared 2 bases from V and 3 bases from J, leaving 12 bases between. The CDR3 is made up of 15 amino acids. The CDR3 reads CASSFGRGNYNEQFF. The CDR3 bases are TGCGCCAGCAGCTTCGGCAGGGGCAACTACAATGAGCAGTTCTTC.

This chain joins TRBV6-9 and TRBJ2-2; D not resolved. The V end lost 3 bases, the J end lost 0 bases, and 8 bases lay between the germline ends. CDR3 length: 15 residues. In germline, CDR1 is MNHGY, CDR2 SVAAGI. CDR3 in DNA: TGTGCCAGCAGTTACCACAACTCGAACACCGGGGAGCTGTTTTTT. This encodes CASSYHNSNTGELFF.

V is TRBV7-9 and J is TRBJ1-4; tentative D call: TRBD1 (6 bases). Germline CDR1 reads SEHNR; CDR2 reads FQNEAQ (reference sequence). V was pared by 7 bases and J by 6 bases, with 12 bases between. The CDR3 runs 13 residues. DNA for the CDR3: TGTGCCAGCACCCGATACAGGGATGAAAAACTGTTTTTT. It translates to CASTRYRDEKLFF.

Notes on this clonotype: This may come from a read error, since a much larger clone is one base off. Since no conserved phenylalanine or tryptophan closes the CDR3, a read error is the likely cause. This chain uses TRBV2 with TRBJ1-1; weak D call: TRBD1 (5 bases). The V gene lost 3 bases and the J gene lost 2 bases, with 7 bases spanning the gap. Germline V gene lookup returns CDR1 SNHLY and CDR2 FYNNEI. This CDR3 comprises 13 residues. CDR3 sequence: CASSDRANTEAFS. The CDR3 DNA sequence: TGTGCCAGCAGTGACAGGGCTAACACTGAAGCTTTCTCT.

The chain is built from TRBV14 and TRBJ1-1; no clear D gene. This CDR3 is 15 amino acids long. With 4 bases removed from V and 3 bases from J, the gap between germline ends came to 15 bases. CDR1 and CDR2 (germline): SGHDN, FVKESK. Here the CDR3 DNA reads TGTGCCAGCAGCCGAACAGACACAAGCTACACTGAAGCTTTCTTT. This encodes CASSRTDTSYTEAFF.

This clonotype was seen a few times. The chain is built from TRBV4-3 and TRBJ2-3; D may be TRBD1 (5 bases). The V end was cut by 1 base, the J end by 2 bases, with 10 bases between. This CDR3 contains 15 residues. Per the germline V gene, CDR1 is LGHNA and CDR2 is YSLEER. As DNA, the CDR3 is TGCGCCAGCAGCCAAGTAGGCAGGGCCACAGATACGCAGTATTTT. It specifies CASSQVGRATDTQYF.

This clonotype has at least ten counts. This chain links TRBV28 with TRBJ2-7; D is possibly TRBD2 (6 bases). Per germline, CDR1 MDHEN and CDR2 SYDVKM. The CDR3 is 14 amino acids. V shed 2 bases and J shed 6 bases, with 14 bases lying between them. CDR3 in DNA: TGTGCCAGCAGTTTAGGAGGGAGTCACGCCGAGCAGTACTTC. Translation gives CASSLGGSHAEQYF.

The chain has TRBV12-3 or TRBV12-4 and TRBJ2-1; no definite D call. V was pared by 5 bases and J by 4 bases, with 15 bases between. The CDR3 loop spans 15 amino acids. The CDR3 DNA reads TGTGCCAGCAGTCCATCTCCCTTTGGGTACAATGAGCAGTTCTTC. Its translation: CASSPSPFGYNEQFF.

As to this clonotype: Germline and junction disagree at one end, which may indicate a read error. The chain joins TRBV4-1 to TRBJ2-3; 8 nucleotides align to TRBD2. Germline V gene sequence: CDR1 MGHRA, CDR2 YSYEKL. The CDR3 loop spans 15 amino acids. CDR3 loop: CASIQAGLELDTQYF. CDR3 DNA: TGCGCCAGCATCCAAGCGGGACTAGAATTAGATACGCAGTATTTT.

The chain employs TRBV27 and TRBJ2-5; the D gene is possibly TRBD2 (6 bases). Germline-derived CDR1 and CDR2 are MNHEY and SMNVEV (reference sequence). The CDR3 totals 14 residues. The V end was cut by 5 bases, the J end by 5 bases, with 15 bases between. DNA of the CDR3: TGTGCCAGCAGTAGGGGACTCCGGGGGGAGACCCAGTACTTC. Amino acid sequence: CASSRGLRGETQYF.

The J gene is TRBJ2-1, the V gene TRBV2; 10 bases map to TRBD2. Per the germline V gene, CDR1 is SNHLY and CDR2 is FYNNEI. The CDR3 is made up of 15 amino acids. The V gene end was trimmed by 6 bases and the J gene end by 7 bases; junction bases not matched to a gene: 9. The CDR3 coding sequence is TGTGCCAGCAGGGAGCGGGAGGGCCGGGAAAATGAGCAGTTCTTC. This encodes CASREREGRENEQFF.

The V call is TRBV4-3, the J call TRBJ2-2; D gene uncertain. Germline V gene lookup returns CDR1 LGHNA and CDR2 YSLEER. This CDR3 comprises 16 residues. Deletions cut 0 bases from V and 2 bases from J, with 10 bases between. The CDR3, as DNA: TGCGCCAGCAGCCAAGATTCTACCTACAACACCGGGGAGCTGTTTTTT. It specifies CASSQDSTYNTGELFF.

The chain couples TRBV19 to TRBJ2-5; TRBD1 matches at 8 bases. From germline, CDR1 is LNHDA and CDR2 SQIVND (reference sequence). CDR3 size: 15 residues. With V trimmed by 4 bases and J by 5 bases, 9 bases remained unmatched. The CDR3 sequence: CASSTQGQGRETQYF. The CDR3 DNA follows: TGTGCCAGTAGTACCCAAGGACAGGGACGGGAGACCCAGTACTTC.

This clonotype was found once. CDR3 coding DNA: TGTGCCAGCAGCTTCCCGACAGGGATGCATGAAAAACTGTTTTTT. Protein product: CASSFPTGMHEKLFF. The chain employs TRBV11-2 and TRBJ1-4; 7 bases line up with TRBD1. V shed 3 bases, J shed 6 bases, and the junction held 7 bases outside the gene matches. CDR1 SGHAT and CDR2 FQNNGV come from the germline V gene. This CDR3 comprises 15 residues.